The 9 T cell receptor beta chains below all came from one sample that was sequenced in a study of cytotoxic CD8 clonotypes in ibrutinib-treated CLL. Measured with immunoSEQ multiplex PCR; TCRdb has only the in-frame clones, and not every one. The sample comprises 100,000 to 150,000 clones, approximately 85% of which are singletons, and roughly 2% rests with the top ten. The sequencing used PBMCs, collected after 24 months of ibrutinib treatment. The receptors stem from a human donor with chronic lymphocytic leukemia.

CDR3 in amino acids: CAISERGAGTNTEAFF. The CDR3, as DNA: TGTGCCATCAGTGAAAGGGGGGCGGGAACGAACACTGAAGCTTTCTTT. This chain connects TRBV10-3 to TRBJ1-1, with D perhaps TRBD1 (6 bases). V was cut by 3 bases and J by 1 base, with 15 bases left in between. In germline, CDR1 is ENHRY, CDR2 SYGVKD. The CDR3 sequence is 16 residues long.

The V and J genes are TRBV4-3 and TRBJ2-2; no clear D. The V end was cut by 0 bases, the J end by 8 bases, with 10 bases between. Germline V lookup: CDR1 LGHNA, CDR2 YSLEER. The CDR3 totals 14 residues. The CDR3: CASSQEVRAGELFF. CDR3 DNA sequence: TGCGCCAGCAGCCAAGAAGTTAGGGCGGGGGAGCTGTTTTTT.

The genes are TRBV19 and TRBJ2-7, with 8 bases matching TRBD1. Per the germline V gene, CDR1 is LNHDA and CDR2 is SQIVND (reference sequence). The V and J ends lost 5 bases and 2 bases, in that order; junction bases with no gene match: 5. This CDR3 region has 14 residues. This CDR3 reads CASSSDRGAYEQYF. In nucleotides, the CDR3 is TGTGCCAGTAGTTCAGACAGGGGAGCCTACGAGCAGTACTTC.

This sequence joins TRBV7-7 and TRBJ1-2, with D perhaps matching TRBD1 (6 bases). Trimming left V 0 bases short and J 2 bases short, with 22 bases between. The CDR3 is 19 amino acids. Looked up from germline, CDR1 is SSHAT and CDR2 is FNYEAQ (reference sequence). This chain's CDR3 is CASSLAPSGGWTDNYGYTF. CDR3 nucleotides: TGTGCCAGCAGCTTAGCGCCCTCCGGCGGCTGGACAGACAACTATGGCTACACCTTC.

The chain carries TRBV6-1 and TRBJ2-5; 7 nucleotides line up with TRBD1. V lost 5 bases, J lost 6 bases, and 3 bases stayed unmatched. Germline V lookup: CDR1 MNHNS, CDR2 SASEGT. The CDR3 loop spans 12 amino acids. The CDR3 nucleotides are TGTGCCAGCAGTCAGGACAGGCAGACCCAGTACTTC. This encodes CASSQDRQTQYF.

Only one count was recorded for this clone. The chain links TRBV18 to TRBJ1-1; D is uncertain. Looked up from germline, CDR1 is KGHSH and CDR2 is LQKENI. The CDR3 length is 14 residues. The germline V and J ends were trimmed by 2 bases and 0 bases, with 7 bases remaining between them. CDR3 in amino acids: CASSPYSLNTEAFF. Written as DNA, the CDR3 is TGTGCCAGCTCACCATACAGCTTGAACACTGAAGCTTTCTTT. The full variable domain, completed using reference TRBV18 and TRBJ1-1, is NAGVMQNPRHLVRRRGQEARLRCSPMKGHSHVYWYRQLPEEGLKFMVYLQKENIIDESGMPKERFSAEFPKEGPSILRIQQVVRGDSAAYFCASSPYSLNTEAFFGQGTRLTVV.

This clone was seen a handful of times. The CDR3 is CASSLISGTGMNTQYF. The CDR3 coding sequence is TGTGCCAGCAGTCTCATCTCCGGGACAGGGATGAATACGCAGTATTTT. V usage is TRBV27 and J usage is TRBJ2-3; 9 bases line up with TRBD1. Unmatched junction bases numbered 13, after V lost 5 bases and J lost 7 bases. Germline assignment: CDR1 MNHEY and CDR2 SMNVEV (reference sequence). CDR3 length: 16 amino acids.

V gene TRBV28 combines with J gene TRBJ1-2, with D tentatively TRBD1 (5 bases). CDR1 and CDR2 from the germline V gene are MDHEN and SYDVKM. V was trimmed by 11 bases and J by 4 bases, leaving 14 bases between them. This CDR3 contains 12 residues. The CDR3 sequence is CASVGQGYGYTF. The CDR3 DNA reads as TGTGCCTCTGTAGGGCAGGGCTATGGCTACACCTTC.

V usage is TRBV7-3 and J usage is TRBJ2-2; a possible D gene is TRBD2 (5 bases). V gave up 2 bases and J gave up 6 bases, with 16 bases separating them. Germline V gene sequence: CDR1 SGHTA, CDR2 FQGTGA. The CDR3 is made up of 16 amino acids. Here the CDR3 DNA reads TGTGCCAGCAGCTTAGCTATTAGCGTTGGATCCGGGGAGCTGTTTTTT. Its translation is CASSLAISVGSGELFF. The variable domain in full, completed from reference TRBV7-3 and TRBJ2-2, reads GAGVSQTPSNKVTEKGKYVELRCDPISGHTALYWYRQSLGQGPEFLIYFQGTGAADDSGLPNDRFFAVRPEGSVSTLKIQRTERGDSAVYLCASSLAISVGSGELFFGEGSRLTVL.